What follows is one TCR beta chain and its context. The data were taken from a study of chemoradiotherapy in HPV16-positive cancers. The CDR3 has 17 amino acids. Libraries were prepared by immunoSEQ multiplex PCR; TCRdb keeps only in-frame clonotypes and omits some of them. Of over a thousand clones listed, 88% are singletons. Material: tumor tissue, obtained from a patient who underwent chemoradiotherapy. The sequence was collected from a human donor with HPV-associated anogenital cancer. The chain carries TRBV21-1 and TRBJ2-3; the D call of TRBD2 is as the table states it, not checked on the DNA. TRBV21-1 is deemed a pseudogene. The CDR3 nucleotides read TGTGCCAGCAGCAAAGGGCCTAGCGGGAGTTTCACAGATACGCAGTATTTT. Translating it yields CASSKGPSGSFTDTQYF.